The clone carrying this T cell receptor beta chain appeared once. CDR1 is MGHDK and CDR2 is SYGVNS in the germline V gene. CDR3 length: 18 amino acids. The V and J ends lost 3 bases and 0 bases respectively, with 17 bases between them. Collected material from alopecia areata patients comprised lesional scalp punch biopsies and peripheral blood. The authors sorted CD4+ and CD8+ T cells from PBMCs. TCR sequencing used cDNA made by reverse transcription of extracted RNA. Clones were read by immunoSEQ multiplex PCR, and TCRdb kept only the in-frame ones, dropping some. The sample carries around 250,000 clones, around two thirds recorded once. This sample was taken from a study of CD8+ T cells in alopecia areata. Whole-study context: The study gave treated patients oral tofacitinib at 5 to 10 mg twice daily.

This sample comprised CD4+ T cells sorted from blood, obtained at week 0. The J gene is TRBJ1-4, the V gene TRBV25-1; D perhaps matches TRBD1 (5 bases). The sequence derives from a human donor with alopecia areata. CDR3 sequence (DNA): TGTGCCAGCAGTGAGAAGATCGGGACCCATACAACTAATGAAAAACTGTTTTTT. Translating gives CASSEKIGTHTTNEKLFF.